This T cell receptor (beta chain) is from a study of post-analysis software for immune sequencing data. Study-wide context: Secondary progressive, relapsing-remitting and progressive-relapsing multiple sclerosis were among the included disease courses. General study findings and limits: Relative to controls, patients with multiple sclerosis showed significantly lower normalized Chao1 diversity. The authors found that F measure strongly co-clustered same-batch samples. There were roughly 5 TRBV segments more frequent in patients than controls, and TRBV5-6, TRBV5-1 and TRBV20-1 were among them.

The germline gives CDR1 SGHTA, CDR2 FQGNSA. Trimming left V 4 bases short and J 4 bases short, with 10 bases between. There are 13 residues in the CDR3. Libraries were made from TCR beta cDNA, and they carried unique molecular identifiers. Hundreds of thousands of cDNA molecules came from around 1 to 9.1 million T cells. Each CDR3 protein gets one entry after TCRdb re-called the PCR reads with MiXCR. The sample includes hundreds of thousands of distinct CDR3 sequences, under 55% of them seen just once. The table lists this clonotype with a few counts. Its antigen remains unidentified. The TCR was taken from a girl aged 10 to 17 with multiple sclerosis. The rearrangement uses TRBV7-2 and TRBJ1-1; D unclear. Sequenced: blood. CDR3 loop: CASSSRGGTEAFF. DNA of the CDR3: TGTGCCAGCAGCTCCCGAGGAGGCACTGAAGCTTTCTTT. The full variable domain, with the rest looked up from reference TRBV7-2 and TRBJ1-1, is GAGVSQSPSNKVTEKGKDVELRCDPISGHTALYWYRQSLGQGLEFLIYFQGNSAPDKSGLPSDRFSAERTGGSVSTLTIQRTQQEDSAVYLCASSSRGGTEAFFGQGTRLTVV.